The 27 T cell receptor beta chains below all came from one sample that was sequenced in a study of radiotherapy plus CTLA-4 blockade in lung cancer. Using immunoSEQ multiplex PCR, the repertoire was profiled, and TCRdb retains in-frame clones only, with some absent. The sample yields 40,000 to 45,000 clones, 70% to 80% seen once. The source was peripheral blood, collected from a patient treated with radiotherapy plus ipilimumab. These TCRs come from a human donor with non-small cell lung cancer who had stable disease on radiotherapy plus ipilimumab.

The rearrangement uses TRBV2 and TRBJ1-2; D not resolved. CDR1 is SNHLY and CDR2 is FYNNEI in the germline V gene. Trimming cost V 0 bases and J 8 bases, with 10 bases left between them. This CDR3 is built from 13 residues. Here the CDR3 DNA reads TGTGCCAGCAGTGAAGCCGACACCGTAGGCTACACCTTC. Its protein is CASSEADTVGYTF.

This clone has a single count. The J gene is TRBJ1-6, the V gene TRBV28; possible D gene TRBD1, 5 bases. This CDR3 has 18 amino acids. Germline assignment: CDR1 MDHEN and CDR2 SYDVKM. V dropped 4 bases and J dropped 0 bases, with 16 bases sitting between them. DNA for the CDR3: TGTGCCAGCAGTTGGGGGGTGAGCTATAGCTCCTATAATTCACCCCTCCACTTT. It encodes CASSWGVSYSSYNSPLHF.

The rearrangement links TRBV5-4 to TRBJ1-2; D is possibly TRBD1 (6 bases). Germline loops: CDR1 SGHNT, CDR2 YYREEE (reference sequence). The CDR3 totals 16 residues. The V end was cut by 3 bases, the J end by 4 bases, with 19 bases between. The CDR3 DNA reads as TGTGCCAGCAGCTCCGTTGGCGCAGGGGTAGGCTATGGCTACACCTTC. It yields the protein CASSSVGAGVGYGYTF. The variable domain in full, with the rest retrieved from reference TRBV5-4 and TRBJ1-2, is ETGVTQSPTHLIKTRGQQVTLRCSSQSGHNTVSWYQQALGQGPQFIFQYYREEENGRGNFPPRFSGLQFPNYSSELNVNALELDDSALYLCASSSVGAGVGYGYTFGSGTRLTVV.

The genes are TRBV2 and TRBJ2-2, with 11 bases fitting TRBD2. Germline CDR1 and CDR2: SNHLY and FYNNEI. CDR3 size: 16 residues. V trimming: 8 bases; J trimming: 7 bases; junction bases outside the gene matches: 12. The CDR3 reads CASRRSSGGWIGELFF. The CDR3 DNA is TGTGCCAGCCGCCGATCTAGCGGGGGGTGGATCGGGGAGCTGTTTTTT.

V usage is TRBV18 and J usage is TRBJ1-4; 8 nucleotides match TRBD1. This CDR3 has 13 residues. V lost 5 bases, J lost 12 bases, and 8 bases stayed unmatched. Germline CDR1 reads KGHSH; CDR2 reads LQKENI. The CDR3 DNA reads TGTGCCAGCTCATCCATTCCACAGGGGGAACTGTTTTTT. This encodes CASSSIPQGELFF.

V usage is TRBV19 and J usage is TRBJ1-2, with D tentatively TRBD1 (6 bases). The germline CDR1 and CDR2 sequences are LNHDA and SQIVND (reference sequence). This CDR3 has 15 residues. V lost 3 bases, J lost 6 bases, and 17 bases lay in between. Written as DNA, the CDR3 is TGTGCCAGTAGTATTATCCCGCGGGGGGCGGATGGCTACACCTTC. Translating gives CASSIIPRGADGYTF. The full variable domain, in which reference TRBV19 and TRBJ1-2 provide the parts outside the CDR3, is DGGITQSPKYLFRKEGQNVTLSCEQNLNHDAMYWYRQDPGQGLRLIYYSQIVNDFQKGDIAEGYSVSREKKESFPLTVTSAQKNPTAFYLCASSIIPRGADGYTFGSGTRLTVV.

There are a few counts of this clone. The chain combines TRBV5-1 with TRBJ2-7; 7 bases agree with TRBD2. CDR3 length: 18 amino acids. Germline values: CDR1 SGHRS, CDR2 YFSETQ. The V and J ends lost 0 bases and 3 bases, in that order; junction bases with no gene match: 15. CDR3 DNA sequence: TGCGCCAGCAGCTTGGGACAGCGGGGTGTTGGGGCACTCTACGAGCAGTACTTC. It is translated as CASSLGQRGVGALYEQYF.

The rearrangement joins TRBV7-8 to TRBJ2-1; D is unresolved. The germline V gene has CDR1 SGHVS and CDR2 FQNEAQ. This CDR3 has 11 amino acids. Trimming cost V 4 bases and J 7 bases, with 5 bases left between them. The CDR3 DNA reads TGTGCCAGCAGCTCGAGAAATGAGCAGTTCTTC. Encoded protein: CASSSRNEQFF.

The chain carries TRBV7-2 and TRBJ1-6; the D gene is possibly TRBD1 (6 bases). The CDR3 sequence is 17 residues long. V shed 1 base and J shed 2 bases, with 12 bases lying between them. Germline CDR1 is SGHTA and CDR2 is FQGNSA. CDR3 bases: TGTGCCAGCAGCTTAGTGGCCGGGACAACCTATAATTCACCCCTCCACTTT. This gives the protein CASSLVAGTTYNSPLHF.

The chain couples TRBV11-2 to TRBJ1-2, with a weak D call TRBD1 (6 bases). Germline CDR1 reads SGHAT; CDR2 reads FQNNGV. This CDR3 has 14 amino acids. V lost 3 bases to trimming and J lost 4 bases, with 12 bases between them. CDR3 amino acids: CASSLGTTAYGYTF. In DNA form, the CDR3 reads TGTGCCAGCAGCTTGGGGACAACAGCCTATGGCTACACCTTC. The full variable domain, with the rest looked up from reference TRBV11-2 and TRBJ1-2, is EAGVAQSPRYKIIEKRQSVAFWCNPISGHATLYWYQQILGQGPKLLIQFQNNGVVDDSQLPKDRFSAERLKGVDSTLKIQPAKLEDSAVYLCASSLGTTAYGYTFGSGTRLTVV.

The table lists this clone with a count of one. The genes are TRBV5-8 and TRBJ1-2, with D perhaps matching TRBD1 (5 bases). Trimming left V 4 bases short and J 7 bases short, with 11 bases between. Germline V CDR1 and CDR2: SGHTS, YDEGEE. The CDR3 sequence is 12 residues long. CDR3: CASSRRGSGYTF. CDR3 DNA: TGTGCCAGCAGCCGCCGGGGGTCTGGCTACACCTTC.

The rearrangement uses TRBV29-1 and TRBJ2-3; 9 bases match TRBD1. With V trimmed by 4 bases and J by 1 base, 9 bases remained unmatched. The CDR3 has 16 residues. In germline, CDR1 is SQVTM, CDR2 ANQGSEA. CDR3 DNA: TGCAGCGTTGTGGAAGACAGGGGGTCGCGCACAGATACGCAGTATTTT. This encodes CSVVEDRGSRTDTQYF.

This chain links TRBV29-1 with TRBJ2-3; 7 bases match TRBD2. Germline assignment: CDR1 SQVTM and CDR2 ANQGSEA. The CDR3 covers 13 residues. V lost 7 bases, J lost 0 bases, and 4 bases stayed unmatched. Here the CDR3 DNA reads TGCAGCGCCCAGCGGGGCAGCACAGATACGCAGTATTTT. Translating gives CSAQRGSTDTQYF.

The V call is TRBV27, the J call TRBJ1-1; 7 nucleotides line up with TRBD1. The CDR3 spans 14 residues. Per the germline V gene, CDR1 is MNHEY and CDR2 is SMNVEV (reference sequence). V was clipped by 5 bases and J by 11 bases; unmatched bases: 14. The CDR3 reads CASSILGGPRRAFF. The CDR3 DNA reads as TGTGCCAGCAGTATACTAGGGGGCCCCCGGAGGGCTTTCTTT.

The rearrangement links TRBV6-6 to TRBJ1-4; D might be TRBD1 (5 bases). Per the germline V gene, CDR1 is MNHNY and CDR2 is SVGAGI (reference sequence). This CDR3 region has 15 residues. Trimming took 5 bases from V and 8 from J, leaving 18 bases between them. CDR3 loop: CASSRRGGAGEKLFF. As DNA, the CDR3 is TGTGCCAGCAGTAGGCGTGGAGGGGCGGGAGAAAAACTGTTTTTT.

The chain couples TRBV2 to TRBJ1-1; D gene uncertain. Germline CDR1 reads SNHLY; CDR2 reads FYNNEI. The CDR3 sequence is 13 residues long. Trimming took 6 bases from V and 1 from J, leaving 9 bases between them. As DNA, the CDR3 is TGTGCCAGCAGCCGACATCAGAACACTGAAGCTTTCTTT. This translates into CASSRHQNTEAFF.

This rearrangement joins TRBV5-5 to TRBJ2-1; possible D gene TRBD1, 5 bases. V lost 2 bases to trimming and J lost 10 bases, with 10 bases between them. Germline V gene lookup returns CDR1 SGHKS and CDR2 YYEKEE (reference sequence). The CDR3 consists of 12 residues. CDR3 coding DNA: TGTGCCAGCAGCTTACAGGACCGGGAGCAGTTCTTC. This gives the protein CASSLQDREQFF.

The gene calls are TRBV19 and TRBJ2-1, with D perhaps TRBD2 (6 bases). V gave up 3 bases and J gave up 5 bases, with 14 bases separating them. This CDR3 spans 15 amino acids. Per germline, CDR1 LNHDA and CDR2 SQIVND (reference sequence). CDR3 sequence reads: CASSIGPGGNNEQFF. DNA of the CDR3: TGTGCCAGTAGTATCGGTCCTGGAGGGAACAATGAGCAGTTCTTC. Complete variable domain (other parts from reference TRBV19 and TRBJ2-1): DGGITQSPKYLFRKEGQNVTLSCEQNLNHDAMYWYRQDPGQGLRLIYYSQIVNDFQKGDIAEGYSVSREKKESFPLTVTSAQKNPTAFYLCASSIGPGGNNEQFFGPGTRLTVL.

This clone showed up just once. This chain uses TRBV2 with TRBJ1-5, with a tentative D call TRBD1 (5 bases). CDR1 and CDR2 (germline): SNHLY, FYNNEI. V shed 9 bases and J shed 0 bases, with 12 bases lying between them. The CDR3 covers 14 residues. The CDR3 DNA reads TGTGCCAGGGGAGGGGAGATTAGCAATCAGCCCCAGCATTTT. Its protein is CARGGEISNQPQHF. Full variable domain (remainder filled in from reference TRBV2 and TRBJ1-5): EPEVTQTPSHQVTQMGQEVILRCVPISNHLYFYWYRQILGQKVEFLVSFYNNEISEKSEIFDDQFSVERPDGSNFTLKIRSTKLEDSAMYFCARGGEISNQPQHFGDGTRLSIL.

This chain connects TRBV6-5 to TRBJ1-2; TRBD1 matches at 8 bases. The CDR3 is 13 residues long. Per germline, CDR1 MNHEY and CDR2 SVGAGI. V was clipped by 5 bases and J by 3 bases; unmatched bases: 2. For the CDR3, the DNA is TGTGCCAGCAGTACGGACAGGGACTATGGCTACACCTTC. Its translation is CASSTDRDYGYTF.

In its sample, this clone was seen once. CDR3 sequence: CASSLVGQRNIQYF. CDR3 DNA: TGCGCCAGCAGCTTGGTGGGACAGAGAAACATTCAGTACTTC. The chain carries TRBV5-1 and TRBJ2-4; 7 bases map to TRBD1. This CDR3 is built from 14 residues. V shed 0 bases, J shed 6 bases, and the junction held 3 bases outside the gene matches. The V gene's germline CDR1 is SGHRS and CDR2 YFSETQ.

This clone was detected a few times. The V and J genes are TRBV7-2 and TRBJ2-3; D is unresolved. The V end lost 5 bases, the J end lost 1 base, and 10 bases lay between the germline ends. The CDR3 spans 14 residues. Germline V lookup: CDR1 SGHTA, CDR2 FQGNSA. CDR3: CASSLRSGTDTQYF. CDR3 bases: TGTGCCAGCAGCCTCCGCTCAGGCACAGATACGCAGTATTTT. Full variable domain (rest looked up from reference TRBV7-2 and TRBJ2-3): GAGVSQSPSNKVTEKGKDVELRCDPISGHTALYWYRQSLGQGLEFLIYFQGNSAPDKSGLPSDRFSAERTGGSVSTLTIQRTQQEDSAVYLCASSLRSGTDTQYFGPGTRLTVL.

The chain combines TRBV19 with TRBJ1-5, with TRBD1 as a possible D gene (5 bases). Trimming cost V 4 bases and J 0 bases, with 10 bases left between them. CDR3 length equals 15 residues. From germline, CDR1 is LNHDA and CDR2 SQIVND (reference sequence). CDR3 in amino acids: CASSTRTLSNQPQHF. The CDR3 DNA reads as TGTGCCAGTAGTACCCGGACACTTAGCAATCAGCCCCAGCATTTT.

The rearrangement uses TRBV2 and TRBJ2-1, with D possibly TRBD2 on 5 matching bases. Deletions cut 7 bases from V and 0 bases from J, with 16 bases between. CDR3 size: 16 residues. Germline values: CDR1 SNHLY, CDR2 FYNNEI. The CDR3 reads CASTIKPGNSYNEQFF. For the CDR3, the DNA is TGTGCCAGCACCATTAAACCCGGGAACTCCTACAATGAGCAGTTCTTC.

The chain couples TRBV6-5 to TRBJ2-4; 7 positions match TRBD1. Germline V gene data show CDR1 as MNHEY and CDR2 as SVGAGI. The CDR3 length is 16 residues. V shed 3 bases, J shed 0 bases, and the junction held 5 bases outside the gene matches. CDR3 in amino acids: CASSYTGQLAKNIQYF. For the CDR3, the DNA is TGTGCCAGCAGTTATACGGGACAGCTAGCCAAAAACATTCAGTACTTC.

This chain connects TRBV7-8 to TRBJ2-2; tentative D call: TRBD2 (6 bases). Per germline, CDR1 SGHVS and CDR2 FQNEAQ. V dropped 0 bases and J dropped 6 bases, with 17 bases sitting between them. This CDR3 is built from 17 residues. CDR3 protein: CASSLARGREVAGELFF. The CDR3 DNA follows: TGTGCCAGCAGCTTAGCAAGGGGCAGGGAGGTCGCCGGGGAGCTGTTTTTT. The variable domain in full, with the rest retrieved from reference TRBV7-8 and TRBJ2-2, is GAGVSQSPRYKVAKRGQDVALRCDPISGHVSLFWYQQALGQGPEFLTYFQNEAQLDKSGLPSDRFFAERPEGSVSTLKIQRTQQEDSAVYLCASSLARGREVAGELFFGEGSRLTVL.

This rearrangement joins TRBV19 to TRBJ2-2; D possibly corresponds to TRBD1 (6 bases). V lost 10 bases and J lost 0, with 21 bases in between. CDR3 size: 17 residues. The germline CDR1 and CDR2 sequences are LNHDA and SQIVND (reference sequence). For the CDR3, the DNA is TGTGCCACCCGAGAATTGATTGGGACAACGAACACCGGGGAGCTGTTTTTT. This gives the protein CATRELIGTTNTGELFF. Full variable domain (remainder filled in from reference TRBV19 and TRBJ2-2): DGGITQSPKYLFRKEGQNVTLSCEQNLNHDAMYWYRQDPGQGLRLIYYSQIVNDFQKGDIAEGYSVSREKKESFPLTVTSAQKNPTAFYLCATRELIGTTNTGELFFGEGSRLTVL.